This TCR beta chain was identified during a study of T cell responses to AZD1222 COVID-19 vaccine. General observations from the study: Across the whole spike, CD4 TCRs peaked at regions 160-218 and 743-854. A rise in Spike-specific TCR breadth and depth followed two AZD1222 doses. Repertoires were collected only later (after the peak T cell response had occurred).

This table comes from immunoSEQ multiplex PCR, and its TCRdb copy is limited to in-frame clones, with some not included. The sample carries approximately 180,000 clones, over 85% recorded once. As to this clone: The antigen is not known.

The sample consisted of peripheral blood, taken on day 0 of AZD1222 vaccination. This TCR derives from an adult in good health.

This CDR3 is CATSRDSAIAGAGETQYF. The CDR3 DNA follows: TGTGCCACCAGCAGAGACTCTGCAATAGCGGGAGCCGGGGAGACCCAGTACTTC. The gene calls are TRBV15 and TRBJ2-5; 9 positions agree with TRBD2. This CDR3 is built from 18 residues. V lost 0 bases and J lost 5; bases outside the gene matches: 13. CDR1 and CDR2 (germline): LNHNV, YYDKDF (reference sequence).